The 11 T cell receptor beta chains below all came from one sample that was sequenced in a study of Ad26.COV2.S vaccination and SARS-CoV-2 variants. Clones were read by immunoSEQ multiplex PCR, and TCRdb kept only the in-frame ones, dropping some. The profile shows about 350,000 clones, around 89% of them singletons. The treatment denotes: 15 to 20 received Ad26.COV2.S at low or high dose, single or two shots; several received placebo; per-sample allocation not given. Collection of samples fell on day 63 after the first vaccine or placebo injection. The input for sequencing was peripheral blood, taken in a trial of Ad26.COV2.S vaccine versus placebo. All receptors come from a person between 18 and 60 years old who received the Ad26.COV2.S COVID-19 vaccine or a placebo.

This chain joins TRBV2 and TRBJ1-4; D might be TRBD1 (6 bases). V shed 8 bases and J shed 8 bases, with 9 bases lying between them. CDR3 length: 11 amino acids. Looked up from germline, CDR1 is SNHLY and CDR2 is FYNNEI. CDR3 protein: CASGDREKLFF. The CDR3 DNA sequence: TGTGCCAGCGGCGACAGGGAAAAACTGTTTTTT.

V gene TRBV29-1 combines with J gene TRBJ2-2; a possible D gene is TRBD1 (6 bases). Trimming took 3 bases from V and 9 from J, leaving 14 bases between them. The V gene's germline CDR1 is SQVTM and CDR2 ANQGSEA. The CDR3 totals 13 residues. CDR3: CSVEAGARRELFF. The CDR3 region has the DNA TGCAGCGTTGAGGCAGGGGCCCGCAGGGAGCTGTTTTTT.

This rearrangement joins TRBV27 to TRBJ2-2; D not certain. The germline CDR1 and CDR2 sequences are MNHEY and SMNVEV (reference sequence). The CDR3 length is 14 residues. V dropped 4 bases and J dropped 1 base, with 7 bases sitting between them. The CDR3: CASSSVLNTGELFF. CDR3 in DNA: TGTGCCAGCAGTTCCGTATTGAACACCGGGGAGCTGTTTTTT.

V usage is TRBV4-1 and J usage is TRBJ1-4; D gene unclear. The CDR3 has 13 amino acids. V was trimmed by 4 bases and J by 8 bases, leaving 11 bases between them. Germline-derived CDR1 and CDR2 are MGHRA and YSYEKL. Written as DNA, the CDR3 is TGCGCCAGCAGCCTGGTCTCTGGGGAAAAACTGTTTTTT. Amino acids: CASSLVSGEKLFF.

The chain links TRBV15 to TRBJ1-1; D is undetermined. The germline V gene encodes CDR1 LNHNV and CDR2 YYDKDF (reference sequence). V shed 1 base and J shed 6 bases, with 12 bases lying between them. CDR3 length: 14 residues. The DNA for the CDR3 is TGTGCCACCAGCAGAGCACAGCGAAGCGCTGAAGCTTTCTTT. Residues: CATSRAQRSAEAFF. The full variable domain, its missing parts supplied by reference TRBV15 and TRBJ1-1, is DAMVIQNPRYQVTQFGKPVTLSCSQTLNHNVMYWYQQKSSQAPKLLFHYYDKDFNNEADTPDNFQSRRPNTSFCFLDIRSPGLGDTAMYLCATSRAQRSAEAFFGQGTRLTVV.

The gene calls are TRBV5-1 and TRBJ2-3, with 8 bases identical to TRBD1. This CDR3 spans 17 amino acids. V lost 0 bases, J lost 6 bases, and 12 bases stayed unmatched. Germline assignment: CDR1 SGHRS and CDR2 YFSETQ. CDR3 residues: CASSLGLIDRGLDTQYF. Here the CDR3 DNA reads TGCGCCAGCAGCTTGGGCCTCATCGACAGGGGTTTGGATACGCAGTATTTT.

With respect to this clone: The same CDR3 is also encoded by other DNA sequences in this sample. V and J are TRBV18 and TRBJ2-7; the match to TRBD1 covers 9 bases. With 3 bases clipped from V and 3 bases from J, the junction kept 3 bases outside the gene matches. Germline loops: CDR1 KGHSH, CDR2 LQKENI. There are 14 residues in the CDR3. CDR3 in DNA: TGTGCCAGCTCACCCCCGGGACAGGGCTACGAGCAGTACTTC. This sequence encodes CASSPPGQGYEQYF. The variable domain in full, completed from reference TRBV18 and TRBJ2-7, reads NAGVMQNPRHLVRRRGQEARLRCSPMKGHSHVYWYRQLPEEGLKFMVYLQKENIIDESGMPKERFSAEFPKEGPSILRIQQVVRGDSAAYFCASSPPGQGYEQYFGPGTRLTVT.

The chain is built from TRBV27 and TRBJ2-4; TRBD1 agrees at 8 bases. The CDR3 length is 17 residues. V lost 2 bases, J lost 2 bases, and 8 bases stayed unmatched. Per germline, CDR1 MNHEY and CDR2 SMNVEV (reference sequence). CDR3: CASSLPDRGRPKNIQYF. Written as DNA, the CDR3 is TGTGCCAGCAGTTTACCCGACAGGGGTAGGCCCAAAAACATTCAGTACTTC.

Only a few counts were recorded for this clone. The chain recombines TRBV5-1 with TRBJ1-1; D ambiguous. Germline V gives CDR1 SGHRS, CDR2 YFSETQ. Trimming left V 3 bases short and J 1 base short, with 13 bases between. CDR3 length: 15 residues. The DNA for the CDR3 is TGCGCCAGCAGCTCTTCTGGGCCTTCGAACACTGAAGCTTTCTTT. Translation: CASSSSGPSNTEAFF.

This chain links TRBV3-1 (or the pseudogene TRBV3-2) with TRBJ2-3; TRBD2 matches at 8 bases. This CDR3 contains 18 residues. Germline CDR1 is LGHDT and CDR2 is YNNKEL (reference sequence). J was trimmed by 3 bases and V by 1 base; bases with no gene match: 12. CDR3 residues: CASSQADGGGSVTDTQYF. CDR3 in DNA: TGTGCCAGCAGCCAAGCAGATGGCGGGGGGTCGGTGACAGATACGCAGTATTTT.

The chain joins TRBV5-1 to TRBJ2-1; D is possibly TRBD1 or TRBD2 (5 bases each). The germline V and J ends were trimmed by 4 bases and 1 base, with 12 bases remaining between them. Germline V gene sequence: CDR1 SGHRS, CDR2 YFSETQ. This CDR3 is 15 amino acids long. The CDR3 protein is CASSMGPGSYNEQFF. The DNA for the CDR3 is TGCGCCAGCAGCATGGGACCCGGATCCTACAATGAGCAGTTCTTC.